The 13 T cell receptor beta chains below all came from one sample that was sequenced in a study of OX40 agonist ivuxolimab in advanced cancers. Profiled with immunoSEQ multiplex PCR; TCRdb holds only in-frame clones, not every one. The data hold some 43,000 clones, with 88% observed a single time. The source was CD4+ or CD8+ T cells sorted from blood, collected in a trial of the OX40 agonist ivuxolimab. Every receptor here comes from an adult with an advanced solid tumor such as melanoma, head and neck, liver or kidney cancer.

V usage is TRBV30 and J usage is TRBJ2-7, with D possibly matching TRBD2 (5 bases). The CDR3 totals 13 residues. V was trimmed by 0 bases and J by 3 bases, leaving 9 bases between them. CDR1 is GTSNPN, CDR2 SVGIG, per germline (reference sequence). The CDR3 sequence: CAWSVHRGYEQYF. In DNA form, the CDR3 reads TGTGCCTGGAGTGTACACCGGGGCTACGAGCAGTACTTC. Drawing the rest from reference TRBV30 and TRBJ2-7, the complete variable domain is SQTIHQWPATLVQPVGSPLSLECTVEGTSNPNLYWYRQAAGRGLQLLFYSVGIGQISSEVPQNLSASRPQDRQFILSSKKLLLSDSGFYLCAWSVHRGYEQYFGPGTRLTVT.

The chain employs TRBV7-2 and TRBJ2-5, with D perhaps TRBD1 (6 bases). Germline V gene sequence: CDR1 SGHTA, CDR2 FQGNSA. CDR3 size: 15 residues. Trimming took off 4 bases at V and 4 bases at J, with 16 bases between the two ends. This chain's CDR3 is CASSSQTGLGETQYF. CDR3 nucleotide sequence: TGTGCCAGCAGCTCCCAAACAGGGTTAGGAGAGACCCAGTACTTC.

This chain connects TRBV30 to TRBJ1-1; tentatively, D is TRBD1 (5 bases). V was trimmed by 0 bases and J by 7 bases, leaving 21 bases between them. The CDR3 is made up of 16 amino acids. In germline, CDR1 is GTSNPN, CDR2 SVGIG (reference sequence). The chain's CDR3 is CAWSVLGTVPPYEAFF. Written as DNA, the CDR3 is TGTGCCTGGAGTGTACTGGGGACCGTGCCACCGTATGAAGCTTTCTTT.

V gene TRBV5-1 combines with J gene TRBJ1-6; TRBD1 might be the D (6 bases). This CDR3 spans 18 amino acids. Germline V gene lookup returns CDR1 SGHRS and CDR2 YFSETQ. Trimming removed 2 bases at V and 7 bases at J, with 22 bases between. CDR3 sequence (DNA): TGCGCCAGCAGCTTCAGAGGTCTATCTGGGGGCCGCAATTCACCCCTCCACTTT. Translating it yields CASSFRGLSGGRNSPLHF.

The chain recombines TRBV7-9 with TRBJ1-3; D gene uncertain. The germline V gene has CDR1 SEHNR and CDR2 FQNEAQ (reference sequence). The CDR3 contains 12 residues. The V end was cut by 5 bases, the J end by 0 bases, with 2 bases between. The CDR3 reads CASSPSGNTIYF. CDR3 nucleotides: TGTGCCAGCAGCCCCTCTGGAAACACCATATATTTT. The variable domain in full, with the rest retrieved from reference TRBV7-9 and TRBJ1-3, is DTGVSQNPRHKITKRGQNVTFRCDPISEHNRLYWYRQTLGQGPEFLTYFQNEAQLEKSRLLSDRFSAERPKGSFSTLEIQRTEQGDSAMYLCASSPSGNTIYFGEGSWLTVV.

J is TRBJ1-3 and V is TRBV6-5; no clear D. The CDR3 covers 16 residues. V lost 0 bases, J lost 4 bases, and 13 bases lay in between. Germline V gives CDR1 MNHEY, CDR2 SVGAGI. CDR3 protein: CASSYSGTSTGNTIYF. CDR3 sequence (DNA): TGTGCCAGCAGTTACTCAGGCACTAGTACCGGAAACACCATATATTTT.

The chain links TRBV11-3 to TRBJ1-1; no clear D gene. V dropped 3 bases and J dropped 0 bases, with 5 bases sitting between them. The CDR3 runs 13 residues. Germline values: CDR1 SGHNT, CDR2 YENEEA. CDR3 in amino acids: CASSFIMNTEAFF. The CDR3 DNA follows: TGTGCCAGCAGCTTTATTATGAACACTGAAGCTTTCTTT.

The rearrangement links TRBV12-5 to TRBJ1-1, with D uncertain. The CDR3 has 13 amino acids. Trimming took 1 base from V and 7 from J, leaving 10 bases between them. Germline CDR1 reads LGHNT; CDR2 reads FRNRAP. The chain's CDR3 is CASGLEAELEAFF. The CDR3, as DNA: TGTGCTAGTGGTTTGGAAGCCGAACTTGAAGCTTTCTTT.

This clone has a single count. The chain couples TRBV11-2 to TRBJ1-6; the D is unclear. V shed 1 base and J shed 4 bases, with 8 bases lying between them. The germline gives CDR1 SGHAT, CDR2 FQNNGV. The CDR3 is 15 amino acids. The CDR3 is CASSLGGSYNSPLHF. CDR3 in DNA: TGTGCCAGCAGCTTAGGAGGTTCATATAATTCACCCCTCCACTTT.

CDR3 amino acids: CASSTVDSSYEQYF. The CDR3 nucleotides read TGTGCCAGTAGTACTGTGGACAGCTCCTACGAGCAGTACTTC. V usage is TRBV19 and J usage is TRBJ2-7; tentatively, D is TRBD1 (6 bases). Germline V gene sequence: CDR1 LNHDA, CDR2 SQIVND (reference sequence). Trimming removed 4 bases from V and 0 bases from J, with 10 bases in between. The CDR3 covers 14 residues.

This clone was detected a few times. V usage is TRBV7-6 and J usage is TRBJ2-3, with D possibly matching TRBD2 (7 bases). The length of the CDR3 is 17 residues. Trimming took off 5 bases at V and 0 bases at J, with 18 bases between the two ends. CDR1 SGHVS and CDR2 FNYEAQ come from the germline V gene. The CDR3 sequence: CASSHRGAGASTDTQYF. In nucleotides, the CDR3 is TGTGCCAGCAGCCACCGGGGGGCGGGGGCGAGCACAGATACGCAGTATTTT.

The chain has TRBV6-5 and TRBJ1-2; 8 bases agree with TRBD1. This CDR3 is 14 amino acids long. The germline V gene encodes CDR1 MNHEY and CDR2 SVGAGI. V lost 5 bases, J lost 4 bases, and 6 bases stayed unmatched. CDR3 amino acids: CASSPGQGGYGYTF. DNA for the CDR3: TGTGCCAGCAGTCCCGGACAGGGAGGCTATGGCTACACCTTC.

The rearrangement joins TRBV5-1 to TRBJ2-3; no reliable D call. The germline V gene has CDR1 SGHRS and CDR2 YFSETQ. Trimming took off 0 bases at V and 0 bases at J, with 8 bases between the two ends. The CDR3 sequence is 15 residues long. CDR3 bases: TGCGCCAGCAGCTTGGGTCGGAGAAGCACAGATACGCAGTATTTT. As protein: CASSLGRRSTDTQYF.